Described below is a single TCR beta chain sequence and its context. This clonotype has only a few counts. There is no known antigen for this receptor. One base away there is no much larger clone; base qualities are not given. Only healthy Caucasian donors were included. The twin cohort consisted of three pairs of female monozygotic twins, all aged roughly 18 to 30 years. Peripheral blood mononuclear cells were the source from which RNA for the TCR libraries was isolated. The sample belongs to a study of identical twins listed by TCRdb under 2016. General notes on the study: TCR alpha and beta repertoires from monozygotic twins, unrelated adults of various ages and cord blood were deep-sequenced to test whether fetal clonotypes persist. Replicate twin experiments were performed at different times using different library preparation protocols to rule out contamination. Here is what the overall study found, with its caveats: Zero-insertion analyses could be partly confounded by invariant T cells such as MAIT and iNKT, although diverse VJ usage argued against such confounding for most clonotypes. Recombination models systematically underestimated out-of-frame TCR alpha sharing in monozygotic twins but agreed with sharing between unrelated individuals. A weaker excess of twin sharing was found in beta out-of-frame sequences because the signal-to-noise ratio was lowered by fewer shared sequences. Because the same donors could not be followed over many years, conclusions were based on cross-sectional statistical analysis. Abundant cord blood beta clonotypes carried fewer insertions; young adult naive repertoires showed a weaker similar trend, while memory repertoires showed none. Compared with coincidental sharing between unrelated individuals, out-of-frame TCR alpha sequences shared between twins showed an excess of sequences with low generation probability.

Libraries were made using 5' RACE. Sequencing took place on an Illumina HiSeq 2000. Template switching introduced a universal primer binding site; the final cDNA contained a unique molecular identifier, enabling accurate counting of TCR cDNA molecules. Specific primers in the conserved constant-segment region were used to synthesize first-strand cDNA for TCR alpha and beta chains. To control for contamination, every cDNA library carried two barcodes: a SMART-Mk sample barcode plus Illumina barcodes. TruSeq adapter sequences along with Illumina sample barcodes were introduced in two successive PCR steps. Sequencing of the TCR alpha and beta cDNA libraries was done on the Illumina HiSeq platform using custom primers. In the original analysis: MiGEC processed the raw reads to extract unique molecular identifiers, while MiXCR was used to determine the CDR3 positions. Recombination models were inferred per individual with the repgenHMM and IGoR tools using an EM algorithm. The analysis of shared clonotypes was done with the tcR package in R, with sharing normalized by the product of cloneset sizes. Out-of-frame nonproductive sequences were analyzed to study raw recombination free of thymic and clonal selection effects. TCRdb redid the processing of the public reads, applying fastp at Q25 and MiXCR, and retained in-frame beta chains. Each CDR3 protein appears once, grouped with its most common genes and DNA. The V and J calls were not made by the authors but by TCRdb's processing. The sample table shows roughly 770,000 distinct CDR3 sequences, and over 15% are seen once. The biggest ten clones account for about 12% of the sample.

Looking up the germline V gene yields CDR1 SGHRS and CDR2 YFSETQ. The CDR3 holds 15 amino acids from the cysteine to the phenylalanine. Left in the record is the CDR3 DNA by itself, 45 bases read in frame from the first base. A distance of 9 bases separates the germline ends of V and J, which lose 1 base and 2 bases respectively. The same sample was also used in a study of T cells expressing NK-cell markers. From the second report: Three sorted T-cell subsets (CD3+CD56+NKG2C+, CD3+CD56+NKG2C- and CD3+CD56-NKG2C+) from 7 to 9 donors had their TCR beta-chain repertoires profiled. Of the eight sequenced donors, seven were found to be HCMV-seropositive and one was found to be HCMV-seronegative. In several experiments an anti-gammadeltaTCR antibody was added to restrict sorting to alphabetaTCR-expressing T cells. In several donors, the dominant CD3+CD56+NKG2C+ clonotypes ranked among the top 10 CD8+ clonotypes, making up roughly 1.0-8% of CD8+ T cells. Those dominant clonotypes were again the most abundant among CD3+CD56-NKG2C+ cells in several donors, at roughly 28.3-65%. Whether the expanded NKG2C-expressing T cell clones were specific for HCMV antigens was left unclear. All eight donors whose samples were sequenced were randomly selected healthy volunteers, three of them men and five women. To determine HCMV serostatus, a commercial ELISA kit was used to detect HCMV-specific IgG in serum. Bulk peripheral blood T-cell repertoires were additionally sequenced from unsorted PBMC for about 6 donors. Reads were demultiplexed and grouped by UMI with MIGEC, and clonotypes were assembled and quantified with MiTCR. To exclude erroneous sequences, any TCR cDNA sequence not supported by at least two reads was discarded. The tcR package was used for downstream repertoire analysis, and clonotypes were matched between fractions using CDR3 nucleotide sequence together with V segment. VDJmatch was used to annotate antigen specificity against VDJdb, with one amino acid substitution in CDR3 allowed.

The sequence derives from a woman under 30 in good health. The specimen sequenced was PBMCs. The chain uses TRBV5-1 and TRBJ1-4; a confident D gene designation cannot be given. The DNA reads TGCGCCAGCAGCTTGCGTCCGGGGACTAATGAAAAACTGTTTTTT. It encodes CASSLRPGTNEKLFF. Joined to the reference TRBV5-1 and TRBJ1-4 proteins, this CDR3 gives the full variable domain: KAGVTQTPRYLIKTRGQQVTLSCSPISGHRSVSWYQQTPGQGLQFLFEYFSETQRNKGNFPGRFSGRQFSNSRSEMNVSTLELGDSALYLCASSLRPGTNEKLFFGSGTQLSVL.